This TCR beta chain came from a study of neurological immune-mediated disorders. Each CDR3 protein gets one entry after TCRdb re-called the 5' RACE reads with MiXCR. The table has some 83,000 distinct CDR3 sequences, around 2.6% seen once; the top ten hold 0.9% to 1.4%. The table lists this clonotype with many counts. The CDR3 is 15 residues long. The V end lost 7 bases, the J end lost 1 base, and 16 bases lay between the germline ends. The receptor comes from a woman in her thirties with multiple sclerosis. Material for sequencing was PBMCs. This sequence joins TRBV12-3 or TRBV12-4 and TRBJ1-1; tentatively, D is TRBD1 (6 bases). The CDR3 region has the DNA TGTGCCAGCAAGCCTGCCGGACAGCAGAACACTGAAGCTTTCTTT. It translates to CASKPAGQQNTEAFF.